This T cell receptor beta chain emerged from a study of control samples from healthy donors and cancer patients. Data came from immunoSEQ multiplex PCR; TCRdb stores just in-frame clones and leaves some out. This sample has approximately 220,000 clones, with roughly 94% found just once. This clonotype was sampled from a man aged 50 to 60 in good health. Input material: blood.

In DNA, the CDR3 is TGTGCCAGCAGCTTAGAAGACAGGGGGCGGCCTAATGAAAAACTGTTTTTT. Translation gives CASSLEDRGRPNEKLFF. The rearrangement uses TRBV11-2 and TRBJ1-4; TRBD1 agrees at 10 bases. The CDR3 contains 17 residues. V dropped 0 bases and J dropped 3; count of bases not matched to a gene: 4. The V gene's germline CDR1 is SGHAT and CDR2 FQNNGV.